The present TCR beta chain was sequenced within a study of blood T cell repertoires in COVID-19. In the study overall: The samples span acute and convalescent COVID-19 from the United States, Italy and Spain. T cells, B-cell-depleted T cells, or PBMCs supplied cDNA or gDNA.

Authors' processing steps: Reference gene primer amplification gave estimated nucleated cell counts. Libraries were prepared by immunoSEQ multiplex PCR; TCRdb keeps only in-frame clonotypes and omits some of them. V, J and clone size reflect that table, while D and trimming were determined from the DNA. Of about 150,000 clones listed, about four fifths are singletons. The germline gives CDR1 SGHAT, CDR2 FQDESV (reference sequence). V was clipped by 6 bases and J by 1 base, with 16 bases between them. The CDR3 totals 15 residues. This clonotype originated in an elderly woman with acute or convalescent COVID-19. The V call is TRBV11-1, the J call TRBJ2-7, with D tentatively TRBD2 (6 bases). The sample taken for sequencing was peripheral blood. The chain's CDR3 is CASSNGAGRSYEQYF. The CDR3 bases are TGTGCCAGCAGTAATGGCGCGGGGAGATCCTACGAGCAGTACTTC.